Listed below are T cell receptor beta chains from one sample, sequenced in a study of blood T cells in healthy people across ages. TCRdb ran MiXCR on the 5' RACE reads and lists one entry per CDR3 protein. The table records over 1,500,000 distinct CDR3 sequences, roughly 49% of them present only once. Sequencing was done on a sample of blood. These receptors all stem from a middle-aged woman in good health. Both conserved end residues are part of each CDR3. A D gene is named only where the DNA matches it firmly. Only some rows state a clone size, as once, few, many or a class for expanded clones.

>TRBV5-1|TRBD2|TRBJ2-1|NA
CASSLAGRVYEQFF
TGCGCCAGCAGCTTAGCGGGGAGGGTGTATGAGCAGTTCTTC
>TRBV7-2|TRBD2|TRBJ2-3|NA
CASSPRAGAGDTQYF
TGTGCCAGCAGCCCTCGAGCGGGGGCGGGAGATACGCAGTATTTT
>TRBV13|NA|TRBJ2-3|once
CASSLGRRAQYF
TGTGCCAGCAGCTTAGGACGCAGGGCGCAGTATTTT
>TRBV6-1|NA|TRBJ2-1|NA
CASTSRTYNEQFF
TGTGCCAGCACCAGCCGGACATACAATGAGCAGTTCTTC
>TRBV9|NA|TRBJ2-7|few
CASSVAWDTGYEQYF
TGTGCCAGCAGCGTAGCTTGGGACACCGGCTACGAGCAGTACTTC
>TRBV6-2/TRBV6-3|TRBD1|TRBJ2-4|NA
CASRRTGSGEQYF
TGTGCCAGCAGGAGGACAGGGTCGGGGGAGCAGTACTTC
>TRBV6-6|NA|TRBJ1-5|NA
CASSHPGLGSNQPQHF
TGTGCCAGCAGCCACCCCGGGCTAGGAAGCAATCAGCCCCAGCATTTT
>TRBV10-3|NA|TRBJ1-6|NA
CAISAEDRNSPLHF
TGTGCCATCAGTGCCGAAGACAGGAATTCACCCCTCCACTTT
>TRBV20-1|NA|TRBJ1-1|NA
CSAMQGRNTEAFF
TGCAGTGCTATGCAGGGTAGGAACACTGAAGCTTTCTTT
>TRBV4-1|NA|TRBJ2-3|NA
CASSLASETDTQYF
TGCGCCAGCAGCCTGGCTAGCGAAACAGATACGCAGTATTTT
>TRBV6-5|NA|TRBJ1-6|NA
CASTTGYNSPLHF
TGTGCCAGCACCACAGGTTATAATTCACCCCTCCACTTT
>TRBV6-5|TRBD2|TRBJ2-5|many
CASSYRLAGETQYF
TGTGCCAGCAGTTACAGACTAGCCGGAGAGACCCAGTACTTC
>TRBV12-3/TRBV12-4|TRBD1|TRBJ2-3|NA
CASSSLRDRVFGTRYF
TGTGCCAGCAGTTCACTCCGGGACAGGGTATTTGGTACGCGGTATTTT
>TRBV6-6|TRBD1|TRBJ2-7|NA
CASSYSRQGANEQYF
TGTGCCAGCAGTTACTCTCGGCAGGGGGCCAACGAGCAGTACTTC
>TRBV28|NA|TRBJ1-5|NA
CASIRGGTQPQHF
TGTGCCAGCATACGGGGTGGAACCCAGCCCCAGCATTTT
>TRBV20-1|NA|TRBJ1-2|few
CSASPPAGEYGYTF
TGCAGTGCTTCCCCGCCCGCAGGGGAATATGGCTACACCTTC
>TRBV12-5|NA|TRBJ2-7|once
CASGLVQQGFRHSYEQYF
TGTGCTAGTGGTTTGGTACAGCAGGGATTTAGGCACTCCTACGAGCAGTACTTC
>TRBV7-9|NA|TRBJ2-5|few
CASTTGWGETQYF
TGTGCCAGCACCACAGGGTGGGGGGAGACCCAGTACTTC